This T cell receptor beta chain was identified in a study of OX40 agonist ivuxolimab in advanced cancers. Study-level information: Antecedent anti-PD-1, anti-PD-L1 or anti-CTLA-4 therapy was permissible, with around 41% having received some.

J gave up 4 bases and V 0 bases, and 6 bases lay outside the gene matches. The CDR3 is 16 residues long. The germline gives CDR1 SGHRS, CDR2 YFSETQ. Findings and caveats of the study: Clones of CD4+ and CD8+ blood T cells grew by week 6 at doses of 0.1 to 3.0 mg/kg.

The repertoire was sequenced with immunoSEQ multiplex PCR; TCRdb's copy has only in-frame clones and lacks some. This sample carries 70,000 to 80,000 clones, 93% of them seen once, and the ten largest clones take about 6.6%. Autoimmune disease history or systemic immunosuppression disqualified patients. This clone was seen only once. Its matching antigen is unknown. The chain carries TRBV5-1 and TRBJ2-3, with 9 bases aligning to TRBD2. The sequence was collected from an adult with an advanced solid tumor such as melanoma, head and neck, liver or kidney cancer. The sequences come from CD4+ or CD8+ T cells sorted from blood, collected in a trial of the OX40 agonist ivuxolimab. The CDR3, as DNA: TGCGCCAGCAGCTTGGATCTGGGACTAGCATCAGATACGCAGTATTTT. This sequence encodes CASSLDLGLASDTQYF.